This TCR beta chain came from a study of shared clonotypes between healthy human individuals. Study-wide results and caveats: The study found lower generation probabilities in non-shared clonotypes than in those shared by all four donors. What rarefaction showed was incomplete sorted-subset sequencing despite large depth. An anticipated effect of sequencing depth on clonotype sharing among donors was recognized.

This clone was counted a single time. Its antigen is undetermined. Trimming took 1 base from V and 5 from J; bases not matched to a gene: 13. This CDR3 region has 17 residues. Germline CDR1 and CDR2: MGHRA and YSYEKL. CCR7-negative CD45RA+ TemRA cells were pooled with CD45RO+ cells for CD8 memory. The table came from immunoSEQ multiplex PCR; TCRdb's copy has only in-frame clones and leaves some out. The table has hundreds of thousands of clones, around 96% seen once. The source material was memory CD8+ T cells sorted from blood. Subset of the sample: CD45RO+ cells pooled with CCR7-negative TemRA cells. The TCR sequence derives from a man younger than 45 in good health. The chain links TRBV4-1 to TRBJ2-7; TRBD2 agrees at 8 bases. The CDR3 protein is CASSQVGNTQRGHEQYF. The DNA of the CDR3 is TGCGCCAGCAGCCAAGTAGGCAACACACAGCGGGGGCACGAGCAGTACTTC.